This T cell receptor (beta chain) was documented in a study of CD8+ T cells in alopecia areata. RNA extraction and reverse transcription yielded cDNA as sequencing template. Assay used: immunoSEQ multiplex PCR; TCRdb lists only in-frame clones, some missing. The sample includes some 150,000 clones, 45% to 60% of them seen just once. Sorting from PBMCs produced CD4+ and CD8+ T cells. Of note for this clone: Its specificity is not known.

Whole-study findings and limits: Relative to normal scalp, lesional scalp, especially alopecia totalis/universalis, showed higher clonality.

This CDR3 region has 16 residues. Germline CDR1 reads SGHVS; CDR2 reads FQNEAQ. V lost 0 bases and J 11 bases, leaving 21 bases between the germline ends. The material sequenced was CD8+ T cells sorted from blood, taken at week 0. The rearrangement uses TRBV7-8 and TRBJ2-3, with D tentatively TRBD1 (6 bases). The receptor was derived from a human donor with alopecia areata. CDR3 in amino acids: CASSLARPMAGDGQYF. CDR3 in DNA: TGTGCCAGCAGCTTAGCCAGGCCCATGGCAGGGGATGGGCAGTATTTT.